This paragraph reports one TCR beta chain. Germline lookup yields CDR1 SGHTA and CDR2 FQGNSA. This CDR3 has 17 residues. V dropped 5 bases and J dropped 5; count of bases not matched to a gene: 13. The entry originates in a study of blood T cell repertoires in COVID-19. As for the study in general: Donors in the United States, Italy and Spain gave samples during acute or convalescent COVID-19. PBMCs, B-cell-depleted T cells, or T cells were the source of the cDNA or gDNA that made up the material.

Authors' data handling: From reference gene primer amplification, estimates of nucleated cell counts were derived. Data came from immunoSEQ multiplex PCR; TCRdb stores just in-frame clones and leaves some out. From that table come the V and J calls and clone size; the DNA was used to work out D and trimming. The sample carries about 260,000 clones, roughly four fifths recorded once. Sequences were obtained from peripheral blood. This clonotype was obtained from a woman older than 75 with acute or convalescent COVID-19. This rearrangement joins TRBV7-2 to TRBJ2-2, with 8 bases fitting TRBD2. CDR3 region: CASSTRGGTRFTGELFF. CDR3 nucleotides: TGTGCCAGCAGCACGAGGGGTGGGACTAGATTTACCGGGGAGCTGTTTTTT.